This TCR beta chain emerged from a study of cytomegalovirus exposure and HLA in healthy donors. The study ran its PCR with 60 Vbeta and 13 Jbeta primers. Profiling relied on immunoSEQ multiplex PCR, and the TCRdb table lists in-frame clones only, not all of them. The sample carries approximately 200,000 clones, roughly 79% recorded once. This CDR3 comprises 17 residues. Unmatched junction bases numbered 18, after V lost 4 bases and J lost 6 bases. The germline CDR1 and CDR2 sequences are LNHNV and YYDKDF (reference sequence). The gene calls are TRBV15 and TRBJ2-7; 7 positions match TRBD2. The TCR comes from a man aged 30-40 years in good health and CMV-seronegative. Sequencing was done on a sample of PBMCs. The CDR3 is CATSTDGEGRRLSEQYF. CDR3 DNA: TGTGCCACCAGCACAGACGGGGAGGGCAGGCGCCTTTCCGAGCAGTACTTC.